There are a few counts of the clone carrying this T cell receptor beta chain. Its antigen is as yet unknown. This specimen belongs to a study of CD8 T cells in ankylosing spondylitis. Overall study results and limits: Significantly higher representation of disease-linked clones was reported for matched ankylosing spondylitis synovial fluid. Reactive arthritis synovial fluid and blood were previously reported to contain some motif variants. It appeared that ankylosing spondylitis blood was characterized by a TCR beta motif of seven or eight highly homologous variants.

5'-RACE, quantitative and with molecular barcodes, yielded the TCR beta libraries. TCRdb reprocessed the 5' RACE reads with MiXCR, giving one entry per CDR3 protein. There are 190,000 or so distinct CDR3 sequences in the sample; roughly 13% occur only once, and 15% to 20% lies in the top ten. CDR3 length: 16 amino acids. The junction had 12 bases not matched to a gene; V was cut back by 5 bases and J by 5 bases. The V gene's germline CDR1 is PRHDT and CDR2 FYEKMQ (reference sequence). This chain joins TRBV13 and TRBJ2-1; 7 nucleotides agree with TRBD2. Sequenced material: blood, either unsorted or a sorted T cell fraction (not recorded which). This receptor was obtained from a male donor with ankylosing spondylitis or in good health (not recorded which). The CDR3 region is CASSPFRAGRDNEQFF. The CDR3 DNA reads TGTGCCAGCAGCCCCTTCCGCGCAGGGAGGGACAATGAGCAGTTCTTC.